This TCR beta chain derives from a study of T cells in Graves' hyperthyroidism and ophthalmopathy. Study-level findings and limits: In the analysis, a 13 V-J model separated ophthalmopathy from stable hyperthyroidism.

Patients having uncontrolled infection, another autoimmune disease, pregnancy or lactation were not included. Diagnostic decisions used clinical symptoms, serum thyroxine and TRAb, thyroid ultrasound and orbital computed tomography. Fresh 10 ml peripheral blood yielded PBMCs. The CDR3 regions of TCR beta were amplified from RNA transcripts. With the HTBI primer set, the TCR CDR3 went through a first round of RT-PCR. TCRdb passed the multiplex PCR reads through MiXCR, listing each CDR3 protein once. The data contain approximately 210,000 distinct CDR3 sequences, 17% of them seen just once; the ten biggest clones take up roughly 50%. For this clonotype: Antigen unknown.

CDR3 size: 17 residues. Trimming removed 4 bases from V and 3 bases from J; junction bases left unmatched: 7. In germline, CDR1 is SGHTA, CDR2 FQGTGA. Sequencing input: blood. The receptor was isolated from a man aged 45 to 65 with Graves' hyperthyroidism. The chain uses TRBV7-3 and TRBJ2-2, with 11 bases matching TRBD2. CDR3 sequence: CASSSLAGGLDTGELFF. The DNA for the CDR3 is TGTGCCAGCAGCTCTTTAGCGGGAGGGCTAGACACCGGGGAGCTGTTTTTT. Looking up the rest from reference TRBV7-3 and TRBJ2-2 gives the full variable domain: GAGVSQTPSNKVTEKGKYVELRCDPISGHTALYWYRQSLGQGPEFLIYFQGTGAADDSGLPNDRFFAVRPEGSVSTLKIQRTERGDSAVYLCASSSLAGGLDTGELFFGEGSRLTVL.